This TCR beta chain was identified during a study of post-analysis software for immune sequencing data. Across the study: Disease trajectories encompassed relapsing-remitting, secondary progressive and progressive-relapsing multiple sclerosis. The study, taken as a whole, reports: Diversity measured as normalized Chao1 was significantly lower in multiple sclerosis patients than in controls. Elevated frequency relative to controls characterized roughly five TRBV segments in patients, TRBV5-6, TRBV5-1 and TRBV20-1 among them. By F measure, strong co-clustering occurred among samples prepared in the same batch.

Included in the TCR beta cDNA libraries were unique molecular identifiers. About 500,000 cDNA molecules were obtained per 1 to 10 million input T cells. TCRdb processed the PCR reads anew with MiXCR; each CDR3 protein has one entry. The sample carries hundreds of thousands of distinct CDR3 sequences, 44% recorded once. Remarks on this clonotype: The antigen remains unidentified.

CDR3 length: 15 residues. Deletions cut 5 bases from V and 2 bases from J, with 15 bases between. The receptor comes from a girl aged 10 to 17 with multiple sclerosis. The chain couples TRBV12-3 or TRBV12-4 to TRBJ2-5; D is possibly TRBD1 (6 bases). Specimen: blood. CDR3: CASSPAGQGQETQYF. The CDR3 DNA follows: TGTGCCAGCAGTCCGGCCGGGCAGGGGCAAGAGACCCAGTACTTC.